These T cell receptor beta chains were read from a single sample in a study of shared clonotypes between healthy human individuals. TCRdb keeps only in-frame clones here, not all; method: immunoSEQ multiplex PCR. This table holds about 660,000 clones, around two thirds found once. The specimen was memory CD4+ T cells sorted from blood. These receptors all stem from a woman younger than 45 in good health. Each CDR3 is given with its conserved first and last residue. The D gene is left open where the match is weak. Rows may omit the clone size; those that give it use once, few, many or a size class.

size,J,D,V,DNA,CDR3
-,TRBJ1-2,TRBD1,TRBV14,TGTGCCAGCAGCCAACGGACAGGAGGCCGTTATGGCTACACCTTC,CASSQRTGGRYGYTF
once,TRBJ2-1,-,TRBV27,TGTGCCAGCAGGCTGGTCGGGAGCTCCTACAATGAGCAGTTCTTC,CASRLVGSSYNEQFF
-,TRBJ1-4,-,TRBV4-1,TGCGCCAGCAGCGGCGGTGGGGGGGGGAATAATGAAAAACTGTTTTTT,CASSGGGGGNNEKLFF
-,TRBJ2-7,-,TRBV7-9,TGTGCCAGCAGCCAAGCCCGGGCAGGGGGGTCCCACGAGCAGTACTTC,CASSQARAGGSHEQYF
few,TRBJ2-1,TRBD1,TRBV19,TGTGCCAGTAGTATGAACAGGGGGCGCGGGTTTACGTCCTACAATGAGCAGTTCTTC,CASSMNRGRGFTSYNEQFF
many,TRBJ2-1,TRBD2,TRBV11-3,TGTGCCAGCAGCCTCATAGCGGGAATATCTAGCAATGAGCAGTTCTTC,CASSLIAGISSNEQFF
-,TRBJ1-5,-,TRBV6-6,TGTGCCAGCAGTTCTGGGGCCGGTGGAAGTCAGCCCCAGCATTTT,CASSSGAGGSQPQHF
-,TRBJ2-2,-,TRBV6-6,TGTGCCAGCAGTTACTCCCTTGGGAGCGGGGAGCTGTTTTTT,CASSYSLGSGELFF
once,TRBJ1-2,TRBD1,TRBV5-1,TGCGCCAGCAGTTATGGACAGGGCGATGGTGGCTACACCTTC,CASSYGQGDGGYTF
-,TRBJ2-1,TRBD1,TRBV18,TGTGCCAGCTCAGCCGGGACAGTCAATGAGCAGTTCTTC,CASSAGTVNEQFF
many,TRBJ2-1,TRBD2,TRBV27,TGTGCCAGCACCCTCTCTAGCGGGAGGGCCACCTACAATGAGCAGTTCTTC,CASTLSSGRATYNEQFF
-,TRBJ2-5,-,TRBV5-4,TGTGCCAGCAGACGGGGGACAGATCAAGAGACCCAGTACTTC,CASRRGTDQETQYF
-,TRBJ1-1,-,TRBV7-8,TGTGCCAGCAGCGGAGCCGGGCCAAGGGTTACTGAAGCTTTCTTT,CASSGAGPRVTEAFF
-,TRBJ2-7,-,TRBV14,TGTGCCAGCAGCCAGACAAATAACTACGAGCAGTACTTC,CASSQTNNYEQYF
few,TRBJ2-1,-,TRBV27,TGTGCCAGTCCCGCGGGACACTCCTACAATGAGCAGTTCTTC,CASPAGHSYNEQFF
-,TRBJ2-1,TRBD2,TRBV4-2,TGTGCCAGCAGCCCGGGAGGGCCTCCCTACAATGAGCAGTTCTTC,CASSPGGPPYNEQFF
once,TRBJ2-4,TRBD2,TRBV27,TGTGCCAGCAGTCCAATGGGACTAGCGGTGGACATTCAGTACTTC,CASSPMGLAVDIQYF
-,TRBJ1-1,-,TRBV7-9,TGTGCCAGCAGCTTAGTTGACACTGAAGCTTTCTTT,CASSLVDTEAFF
-,TRBJ2-7,-,TRBV6-1,TGTGCCAGCAGTGACCAGGGAAGCGTCTACGAGCAGTACTTC,CASSDQGSVYEQYF
-,TRBJ1-2,-,TRBV6-6,TGTGCCAGCGGGAGGGGCTACACCTTC,CASGRGYTF